These T cell receptor beta chains were read from a single sample in a study of T cells in Graves' hyperthyroidism and ophthalmopathy. TCRdb re-called the multiplex PCR reads with MiXCR, one entry per CDR3 protein. This sample has fewer than 200,000 distinct CDR3 sequences, with about 9.4% found just once. Specimen: blood. These receptors came from a woman between 18 and 29 years old with Graves' hyperthyroidism that later progressed to Graves' ophthalmopathy. Both conserved end residues are part of each CDR3. D genes are given only for firm matches. Size is omitted from some rows. Given values are once, few, many or a class for expanded clones.

abundance	j_gene	v_gene	d_gene	CDR3aa	CDR3nt
-	TRBJ1-4	TRBV6-1	-	CASRLGGGHNEKLFF	TGTGCCAGCCGACTGGGGGGGGGCCATAATGAAAAACTGTTTTTT
many	TRBJ1-4	TRBV12-3/TRBV12-4	-	CASSWGYEKLFF	TGTGCCAGCAGTTGGGGATATGAAAAACTGTTTTTT
many	TRBJ1-1	TRBV10-3	-	CAISEQDNTEAFF	TGTGCCATCAGTGAACAGGACAACACTGAAGCTTTCTTT
many	TRBJ2-2	TRBV20-1	-	CGGEGALGTGELFF	TGCGGGGGGGAGGGGGCACTAGGCACCGGGGAGCTGTTTTTT
many	TRBJ1-1	TRBV25-1	TRBD1	CASSEATGGYTEAFF	TGTGCCAGCAGTGAGGCGACAGGGGGGTACACTGAAGCTTTCTTT
-	TRBJ2-7	TRBV14	-	CASSQEPGIGYEQYF	TGTGCCAGCAGCCAAGAACCAGGGATCGGCTACGAGCAGTACTTC
few	TRBJ1-2	TRBV6-6	-	CASSYKLGTEDGYTF	TGTGCCAGCAGTTACAAGTTAGGTACAGAGGATGGCTACACCTTC
many	TRBJ1-1	TRBV9	-	CASSVDEGRTEAFF	TGTGCCAGCAGCGTAGATGAGGGGCGGACTGAAGCTTTCTTT
-	TRBJ1-1	TRBV5-6	TRBD1	CASSQTGLTEAFF	TGTGCCAGCAGCCAGACAGGGCTCACTGAAGCTTTCTTT
once	TRBJ1-3	TRBV2	-	CASSDWGSGNTIYF	TGTGCCAGCAGTGACTGGGGCTCTGGAAACACCATATATTTT
many	TRBJ1-1	TRBV5-1	TRBD1	CASSLGQGAADTEAFF	TGCGCCAGCAGCCTCGGACAGGGGGCTGCGGACACTGAAGCTTTCTTT
many	TRBJ1-2	TRBV3-1	-	CASSQDQYYGYTF	TGTGCCAGCAGCCAAGATCAGTACTATGGCTACACCTTC
-	TRBJ2-5	TRBV18	-	CASSPREEETQYF	TGTGCCAGCTCACCGAGGGAGGAAGAGACCCAGTACTTC
-	TRBJ1-2	TRBV4-2	-	CASSHARTYGHTF	TGTGCCAGCAGCCACGCCCGTACATATGGCCACACCTTC
few	TRBJ1-2	TRBV6-1	-	CASSPTDRFYGYTF	TGTGCCAGCAGTCCCACGGACAGATTCTATGGCTACACCTTC
many	TRBJ2-1	TRBV7-2	-	CASSRTAVGEQFF	TGTGCCAGCAGCAGGACCGCTGTCGGTGAGCAGTTCTTC
many	TRBJ2-3	TRBV11-2	TRBD2	CASSLIRGYSGGATDTQYF	TGTGCCAGCAGCTTAATTCGAGGGTATAGCGGGGGGGCCACAGATACGCAGTATTTT
-	TRBJ2-3	TRBV19	TRBD1	CASSDRDHTDTQYF	TGTGCCAGCTCCGACAGGGACCACACAGATACGCAGTATTTT
many	TRBJ1-5	TRBV12-3/TRBV12-4	-	CASSHRSSQPQHF	TGTGCCAGCAGTCACAGGTCGTCCCAGCCCCAGCATTTT
-	TRBJ2-1	TRBV14	TRBD2	CASSRLIAGGTEQFF	TGTGCCAGCAGCCGCCTCATAGCGGGAGGGACTGAGCAGTTCTTC
many	TRBJ2-2	TRBV6-1	TRBD2	CASSELSGSNTGELFF	TGTGCCAGCAGTGAACTCAGCGGGAGCAACACCGGGGAGCTGTTTTTT
many	TRBJ2-5	TRBV12-3/TRBV12-4	TRBD1	CASSETGSGETQYF	TGTGCCAGCAGCGAGACAGGGTCGGGGGAGACCCAGTACTTC
-	TRBJ2-4	TRBV20-1	TRBD1	CSAYPLQGISAKNIQYF	TGCAGTGCTTATCCCTTACAGGGGATCTCTGCCAAAAACATTCAGTACTTC
-	TRBJ1-3	TRBV5-4	-	CASSLVGRAGNTIYF	TGTGCCAGCAGCTTGGTCGGCAGGGCAGGAAACACCATATATTTT
many	TRBJ1-1	TRBV12-5	-	CASGLSGARNTEAFF	TGTGCTAGTGGTTTGTCGGGTGCGAGGAACACTGAAGCTTTCTTT
-	TRBJ2-3	TRBV24-1	-	CATSDLGRDTQYF	TGTGCCACCAGTGATTTGGGTCGAGATACGCAGTATTTT
-	TRBJ2-2	TRBV3-1	-	CASSPTGAGASGELFF	TGTGCCAGCAGCCCGACGGGGGCGGGAGCCAGCGGGGAGCTGTTTTTT